This note documents a single T cell receptor (beta chain) sequence. TCRdb re-analysed the RT-PCR reads in MiXCR, keeping a single row per CDR3 protein. The sample carries more than 600,000 distinct CDR3 sequences, about 14% recorded once. The sequenced sample was memory CD4+ T cells from blood. The sequence was collected from a female donor in good health, serving as a healthy control.

This CDR3 reads CASSPGGLAGVDEQYF. The DNA of the CDR3 is TGTGCCAGCAGCCCGGGAGGACTAGCGGGAGTGGACGAGCAGTACTTC. The rearrangement links TRBV7-6 to TRBJ2-7, with 13 bases fitting TRBD2. The CDR3 is made up of 16 amino acids. V was clipped by 5 bases and J by 5 bases; unmatched bases: 9. Germline lookup yields CDR1 SGHVS and CDR2 FNYEAQ. The full variable domain, with the rest looked up from reference TRBV7-6 and TRBJ2-7, is GAGVSQSPRYKVTKRGQDVALRCDPISGHVSLYWYRQALGQGPEFLTYFNYEAQQDKSGLPNDRFSAERPEGSISTLTIQRTEQRDSAMYRCASSPGGLAGVDEQYFGPGTRLTVT.